Each of the 25 T cell receptor beta chains below was sequenced from the same sample in a study of T cell repertoires in cytomegalovirus infection. These TCRs are of unknown antigen specificity. TCRdb independently ran MiXCR on the reads; one entry per CDR3 protein. Of roughly 990,000 distinct CDR3 sequences detected, approximately 32% appear once; the ten largest clones hold 10% to 15%. The material was cultured CD8+ T cells from PBMCs, obtained from culture after CMV antigen stimulation. These receptors came from a human donor in good health (CMV status not recorded). Some clones in this sample may be carry-over from other donors' samples.

The chain recombines TRBV6-6 with TRBJ2-1; TRBD1 or TRBD2 may be the D gene (6 bases each). The germline CDR1 and CDR2 sequences are MNHNY and SVGAGI (reference sequence). Trimming shortened V by 6 bases and J by 9 bases, and 30 bases separated the two germline ends. The CDR3 extends over 18 amino acids. The CDR3 loop is CASRGSEGGAFPDSEQFF. CDR3 in DNA: TGTGCCAGCAGGGGATCCGAGGGGGGAGCTTTCCCAGATTCTGAGCAGTTCTTC.

This clonotype came up many times. The rearrangement uses TRBV15 and TRBJ2-1; TRBD1 aligns across 9 bases. Germline CDR1 is LNHNV and CDR2 is YYDKDF (reference sequence). CDR3 length: 16 residues. The ends lost 8 bases at V and 4 bases at J; junction bases unmatched: 12. The CDR3, as DNA: TGTGCCACCCAGAACGCCGGACAGGGGATGTACAATGAGCAGTTCTTC. It translates to CATQNAGQGMYNEQFF.

This clonotype was counted only a few times. V is TRBV7-6 and J is TRBJ2-5; D unclear. The CDR3 sequence is 13 residues long. The V end lost 5 bases, the J end lost 4 bases, and 11 bases lay between the germline ends. Germline V gene lookup returns CDR1 SGHVS and CDR2 FNYEAQ. The CDR3 DNA reads TGTGCCAGCAGCAGGGTAAAGGGAGAGACCCAGTACTTC. Its translation: CASSRVKGETQYF.

In its sample, this clonotype was seen a few times. The chain couples TRBV9 to TRBJ1-2, with D possibly matching TRBD1 (5 bases). The germline CDR1 and CDR2 sequences are SGDLS and YYNGEE. CDR3 length: 12 amino acids. V was trimmed by 3 bases and J by 7 bases, leaving 10 bases between them. The CDR3 loop is CASSASGFGYTF. Written as DNA, the CDR3 is TGTGCCAGCAGCGCGTCAGGGTTTGGCTACACCTTC.

This sequence joins TRBV27 and TRBJ1-2; D gene uncertain. V was cut by 3 bases and J by 6 bases, with 11 bases left in between. CDR1 is MNHEY and CDR2 is SMNVEV in the germline V gene (reference sequence). This CDR3 has 13 amino acids. The DNA of the CDR3 is TGTGCCAGCAGTTTCGTAGGGTTCAATGGCTACACCTTC. Its translation: CASSFVGFNGYTF.

CDR3 amino acids: CASSRLAGVGTGELFF. The DNA of the CDR3 is TGTGCCAGCAGTCGACTAGCGGGGGTGGGAACCGGGGAGCTGTTTTTT. The chain joins TRBV6-1 to TRBJ2-2, with 12 bases identical to TRBD2. The CDR3 consists of 16 residues. V lost 5 bases, J lost 5 bases, and 6 bases stayed unmatched. Germline loops: CDR1 MNHNS, CDR2 SASEGT.

The chain carries TRBV27 and TRBJ1-5; D remains unclear. This CDR3 comprises 9 residues. Germline V gene lookup returns CDR1 MNHEY and CDR2 SMNVEV (reference sequence). V was clipped by 7 bases and J by 10 bases, with 5 bases between them. CDR3: CASKPPQHF. CDR3 nucleotide sequence: TGTGCCAGCAAGCCCCCCCAGCATTTT.

This clonotype has just a few counts. The chain combines TRBV6-1 with TRBJ1-1; D unresolved. The V end lost 6 bases, the J end lost 4 bases, and 18 bases lay between the germline ends. Germline V gene sequence: CDR1 MNHNS, CDR2 SASEGT. There are 15 residues in the CDR3. The CDR3 sequence is CASRRIREQGTEAFF. CDR3 nucleotides: TGTGCCAGCAGGCGAATCCGGGAACAAGGCACTGAAGCTTTCTTT.

V usage is TRBV7-8 and J usage is TRBJ1-1, with 7 positions matching TRBD1. The germline CDR1 and CDR2 sequences are SGHVS and FQNEAQ. The CDR3 spans 15 residues. The V and J ends lost 5 bases and 0 bases, in that order; junction bases with no gene match: 6. The CDR3 region is CASSTDRAMNTEAFF. The CDR3 nucleotides read TGTGCCAGCAGCACAGACAGGGCGATGAACACTGAAGCTTTCTTT.

This clonotype was picked up many times. The chain combines TRBV7-2 with TRBJ1-2; D gene unclear. Per the germline V gene, CDR1 is SGHTA and CDR2 is FQGNSA. V lost 8 bases and J 3 bases, leaving 13 bases between the germline ends. This CDR3 region has 13 residues. Written as DNA, the CDR3 is TGTGCCAGCTCCCTCATGGGAGACTATGGCTACACCTTC. Translation gives CASSLMGDYGYTF.

The chain couples TRBV24-1 to TRBJ2-1; a possible D gene is TRBD2 (5 bases). V lost 2 bases and J 0 bases, leaving 13 bases between the germline ends. CDR1 is KGHDR, CDR2 SFDVKD, per germline. The CDR3 totals 17 residues. CDR3 sequence: CATSDSPSTLSYNEQFF. CDR3 DNA: TGTGCCACCAGTGATTCCCCTAGCACTCTCTCCTACAATGAGCAGTTCTTC.

The chain is built from TRBV18 and TRBJ1-5, with D unclear. The CDR3 runs to 14 residues. V was pared by 0 bases and J by 5 bases, with 8 bases between. Germline loops: CDR1 KGHSH, CDR2 LQKENI. CDR3 in DNA: TGTGCCAGCTCACCACCAGGGCCGCATCAGCCCCAGCATTTT. Amino acid sequence: CASSPPGPHQPQHF.

Concerning this clonotype: Just one base apart from a much larger clone, this may be a read error. This chain connects TRBV6-5 to TRBJ1-5; tentatively, D is TRBD1 (5 bases). Trimming left V 2 bases short and J 6 bases short, with 8 bases between. The CDR3 is made up of 13 amino acids. CDR1 MNHEY and CDR2 SVGAGI come from the germline V gene. The CDR3 sequence: CASSYDSRQPQHF. DNA of the CDR3: TGTGCCAGCAGTTACGACAGCCGTCAGCCCCAGCATTTT.

The chain carries TRBV9 and TRBJ2-1, with 7 bases that match TRBD1. V shed 4 bases, J shed 0 bases, and the junction held 10 bases outside the gene matches. Germline V gene lookup returns CDR1 SGDLS and CDR2 YYNGEE. This CDR3 contains 17 residues. Written as DNA, the CDR3 is TGTGCCAGCAGCTCTGACGACAGGGCGGGCTCCTACAATGAGCAGTTCTTC. Amino acids: CASSSDDRAGSYNEQFF.

This clonotype was detected only once. The chain has TRBV2 and TRBJ2-5; D is possibly TRBD1 (6 bases). Germline V gives CDR1 SNHLY, CDR2 FYNNEI. Trimming pared 3 bases from V and 1 base from J, leaving 15 bases between. The CDR3 runs 16 residues. In nucleotides, the CDR3 is TGTGCCAGCAGTGACCCTTTAGACAGGACCCAAGAGACCCAGTACTTC. Encoded protein: CASSDPLDRTQETQYF.

There are a few counts of this clonotype. V is TRBV4-2 and J is TRBJ2-1; 7 bases agree with TRBD2. Germline trimming cut 1 base from V and 6 bases from J; bases unmatched to any gene: 3. The CDR3 runs 14 residues. Germline values: CDR1 LGHNA, CDR2 YNFKEQ. The CDR3 protein is CASSQGGGVNEQFF. As DNA, the CDR3 is TGTGCCAGCAGCCAAGGGGGAGGGGTCAATGAGCAGTTCTTC.

A few counts support this clonotype. The rearrangement joins TRBV4-1 to TRBJ2-2, with D possibly being TRBD2 (5 bases). The V end was cut by 4 bases, the J end by 6 bases, with 12 bases between. This CDR3 has 14 amino acids. Germline V lookup: CDR1 MGHRA, CDR2 YSYEKL. The CDR3 loop reads CASSPTRVSGELFF. The CDR3 region has the DNA TGCGCCAGCAGCCCTACGCGGGTGTCCGGGGAGCTGTTTTTT.

V usage is TRBV7-8 and J usage is TRBJ1-4; 7 bases align to TRBD1. The CDR3 extends over 14 amino acids. With V trimmed by 4 bases and J by 3 bases, 2 bases remained unmatched. Germline CDR1 and CDR2: SGHVS and FQNEAQ. In DNA, the CDR3 is TGTGCCAGCAGCTCGGGACAGTCTAATGAAAAACTGTTTTTT. Residues: CASSSGQSNEKLFF.

In its sample, this clonotype was seen many times. The chain is built from TRBV7-8 and TRBJ2-7; D remains unclear. V shed 5 bases and J shed 3 bases, with 11 bases lying between them. Germline V gives CDR1 SGHVS, CDR2 FQNEAQ. CDR3 length equals 13 residues. The CDR3 protein is CASSRPPNYEQYV. The CDR3 coding sequence is TGTGCCAGCAGCCGACCCCCCAACTACGAGCAGTACGTC.

This clonotype has at least ten counts. The chain links TRBV11-2 to TRBJ2-5, with 9 bases fitting TRBD2. The J segment lost 5 bases and the V segment lost 1 base, leaving 11 bases of the junction unmatched. The germline V gene has CDR1 SGHAT and CDR2 FQNNGV. The CDR3 loop spans 17 amino acids. Written as DNA, the CDR3 is TGTGCCAGCAGCTTAGGGGCGGCTAGCGGGGTGTATGAGACCCAGTACTTC. Translated, it gives CASSLGAASGVYETQYF.

This clonotype has a count of ten or more. The V gene is TRBV7-8, the J gene TRBJ1-5; tentative D call: TRBD1 (5 bases). Germline V gives CDR1 SGHVS, CDR2 FQNEAQ. V lost 1 base to trimming and J lost 3 bases, with 10 bases between them. This CDR3 contains 15 residues. CDR3 in amino acids: CASSLGWDHNQPQHF. The CDR3 DNA follows: TGTGCCAGCAGCTTAGGCTGGGACCACAATCAGCCCCAGCATTTT.

The table lists this clonotype with a few counts. The chain has TRBV11-3 and TRBJ2-1, with 11 bases that match TRBD2. This CDR3 has 15 residues. The V segment lost 5 bases and the J segment 8 bases; nucleotides outside the gene matches: 8. CDR1 and CDR2 (germline): SGHNT, YENEEA. The chain's CDR3 is CASSIAGGRAHEQFF. CDR3 nucleotides: TGTGCCAGCAGCATAGCGGGGGGGCGAGCTCATGAGCAGTTCTTC.

In its sample, this clonotype was seen a few times. The gene calls are TRBV10-2 and TRBJ2-3; a weak D match, TRBD2 (7 bases). The CDR3 totals 14 residues. V lost 7 bases, J lost 5 bases, and 16 bases lay in between. Germline CDR1 is WSHSY and CDR2 is SAAADI. The CDR3 bases are TGCGCCAGCATCGATGCGGGGGCACGAGATACGCAGTATTTT. The encoded protein is CASIDAGARDTQYF.

The rearrangement joins TRBV20-1 to TRBJ2-5; weak D call: TRBD1 (6 bases). The CDR3 sequence is 13 residues long. Trimming left V 2 bases short and J 3 bases short, with 10 bases between. Germline V CDR1 and CDR2: DFQATT, SNEGSKA (reference sequence). CDR3 amino acids: CSARFPGEETQYF. The CDR3 bases are TGCAGTGCTAGATTTCCAGGGGAAGAGACCCAGTACTTC.

The V gene is TRBV7-6, the J gene TRBJ1-4, with D possibly matching TRBD1 (6 bases). CDR1 and CDR2 (germline): SGHVS, FNYEAQ. V lost 8 bases, J lost 4 bases, and 8 bases lay in between. The CDR3 contains 12 residues. CDR3 in amino acids: CASSDSNEKLFF. The CDR3 DNA sequence: TGTGCCAGCTCGGACAGTAATGAAAAACTGTTTTTT.